These 8 T cell receptor beta chains came from one sample sequenced in a study of blood T cell repertoires in COVID-19. Profiling relied on immunoSEQ multiplex PCR, and the TCRdb table lists in-frame clones only, not all of them. Of 150,000 to 200,000 clones in the sample, around 83% were seen once. The sequenced material came from PBMCs or T cells enriched from blood (not recorded which). The origin of the receptors is a man aged 50 or older who had recovered from COVID-19.

The V and J genes are TRBV5-6 and TRBJ1-2, with 8 bases matching TRBD1. Germline CDR1 reads SGHDT; CDR2 reads YYEEEE. The V segment lost 4 bases and the J segment 3 bases; nucleotides outside the gene matches: 2. The length of the CDR3 is 13 residues. CDR3 region: CASSQDRDYGYTF. The DNA for the CDR3 is TGTGCCAGCAGCCAGGACAGGGACTATGGCTACACCTTC. The variable domain in full, with the rest retrieved from reference TRBV5-6 and TRBJ1-2, is DAGVTQSPTHLIKTRGQQVTLRCSPKSGHDTVSWYQQALGQGPQFIFQYYEEEERQRGNFPDRFSGHQFPNYSSELNVNALLLGDSALYLCASSQDRDYGYTFGSGTRLTVV.

Note on this clone: This sample also contains other DNA sequences that code for the same CDR3. The chain has TRBV5-4 and TRBJ1-6, with 10 bases lining up with TRBD1. CDR1 is SGHNT, CDR2 YYREEE, per germline (reference sequence). The V and J ends lost 4 bases and 6 bases, in that order; junction bases with no gene match: 7. The CDR3 contains 16 residues. In DNA form, the CDR3 reads TGTGCCAGCAGCCCCCGGACAGGGGGAAGTAATTCACCCCTCCACTTT. Protein: CASSPRTGGSNSPLHF.

V usage is TRBV7-2 and J usage is TRBJ2-3; a possible D gene is TRBD1 (5 bases). CDR3 length equals 16 residues. Trimming removed 1 base from V and 3 bases from J, with 14 bases in between. The germline CDR1 and CDR2 sequences are SGHTA and FQGNSA. The CDR3 region is CASSLGKAKGTDTQYF. The CDR3 DNA is TGTGCCAGCAGCTTAGGAAAGGCAAAGGGGACAGATACGCAGTATTTT.

The genes are TRBV11-2 and TRBJ2-7; 7 nucleotides agree with TRBD1. Germline assignment: CDR1 SGHAT and CDR2 FQNNGV. Trimming took 2 bases from V and 0 from J; bases not matched to a gene: 10. CDR3 length: 17 residues. DNA for the CDR3: TGTGCCAGCAGCTTAACGACCGGGACAGTCATCTCCTACGAGCAGTACTTC. Amino acid sequence: CASSLTTGTVISYEQYF.

V and J are TRBV10-1 and TRBJ2-3, with TRBD2 as a possible D gene (5 bases). Trimming stripped 3 bases from V and 4 bases from J, with 17 bases between. CDR1 is WNHNN and CDR2 is SYGVQD in the germline V gene (reference sequence). There are 16 residues in the CDR3. In DNA form, the CDR3 reads TGCGCCAGCAGTGAAAAACCAGCGGAGGTCGCAGATACGCAGTATTTT. It codes for CASSEKPAEVADTQYF.

This clone has just a few counts. J is TRBJ2-5 and V is TRBV2, with TRBD1 matching 7 bases. The CDR3 contains 15 residues. V lost 1 base to trimming and J lost 7 bases; unmatched junction nucleotides: 9. Germline V gives CDR1 SNHLY, CDR2 FYNNEI. The CDR3: CASSEGTGGLGTQYF. The DNA of the CDR3 is TGTGCCAGCAGTGAAGGGACAGGTGGTCTTGGGACCCAGTACTTC.

This clone has just one count. The genes are TRBV11-2 and TRBJ2-2; D is possibly TRBD2 (6 bases). V lost 1 base to trimming and J lost 5 bases, with 11 bases between them. CDR1 and CDR2 from the germline V gene are SGHAT and FQNNGV. CDR3 length equals 15 residues. The CDR3 sequence is CASSLGRAGTGELFF. Written as DNA, the CDR3 is TGTGCCAGCAGCTTAGGTCGGGCGGGAACCGGGGAGCTGTTTTTT.

The chain couples TRBV5-4 to TRBJ1-3; 11 positions agree with TRBD1. Germline CDR1 and CDR2: SGHNT and YYREEE (reference sequence). This CDR3 comprises 19 residues. The trim removed 4 bases at V and 0 bases at J, leaving 12 bases unmatched. In DNA, the CDR3 is TGTGCCAGCAGCGTCGGACAGGGGGCCCGCAGAGACTCTGGAAACACCATATATTTT. Encoded protein: CASSVGQGARRDSGNTIYF.